This T cell receptor beta chain was profiled in a study of glioma-infiltrating T cells. A note on this clonotype: A much larger clone is a single base away; this may be a read error.

Amplification of TCR alpha and beta CDR3 regions from RNA used iRepertoire nested multiplex PCR. Tissue mRNA or PBMC total RNA, roughly 95-400 ng, went into one-step reverse transcription and amplification. Each CDR3 protein gets one entry after TCRdb re-called the multiplex PCR reads with MiXCR. Of tens of thousands of distinct CDR3 sequences detected, about 37% appear once; the ten largest clones hold roughly two fifths. The material sequenced was glioma tissue, nonneoplastic brain tissue, or PBMCs (not recorded which). This receptor was obtained from a human donor with low-grade glioma or glioblastoma, undergoing nonglioma brain surgery, or in good health (not recorded which).

CDR3 nucleotides: TGCGCCCTGAGACAGGGTGGAGGAGGCACTGAAGCTTTATTT. As protein: CALRQGGGGTEALF. The rearrangement joins TRBV6-2 or TRBV6-3 to TRBJ1-1, with TRBD1 matching 7 bases. The germline CDR1 and CDR2 sequences are MNHEY and SVGEGT. The CDR3 is made up of 14 amino acids.